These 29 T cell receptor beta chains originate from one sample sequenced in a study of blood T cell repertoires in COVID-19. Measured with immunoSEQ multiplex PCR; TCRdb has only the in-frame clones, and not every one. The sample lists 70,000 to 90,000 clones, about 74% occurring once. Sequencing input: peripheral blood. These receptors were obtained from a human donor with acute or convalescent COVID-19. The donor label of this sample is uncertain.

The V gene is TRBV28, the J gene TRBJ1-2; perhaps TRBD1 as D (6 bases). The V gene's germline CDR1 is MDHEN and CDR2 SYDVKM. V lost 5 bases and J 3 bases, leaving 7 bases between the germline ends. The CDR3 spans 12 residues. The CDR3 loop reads CASSEGDYGYTF. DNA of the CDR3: TGTGCCAGCAGTGAGGGGGACTATGGCTACACCTTC.

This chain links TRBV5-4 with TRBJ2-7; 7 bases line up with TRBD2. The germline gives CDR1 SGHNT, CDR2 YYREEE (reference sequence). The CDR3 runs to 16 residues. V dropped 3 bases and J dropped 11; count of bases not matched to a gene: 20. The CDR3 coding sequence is TGTGCCAGCAGCTGGGGAGGGGCCTCAAATTCACCTGGGGAGTACTTC. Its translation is CASSWGGASNSPGEYF.

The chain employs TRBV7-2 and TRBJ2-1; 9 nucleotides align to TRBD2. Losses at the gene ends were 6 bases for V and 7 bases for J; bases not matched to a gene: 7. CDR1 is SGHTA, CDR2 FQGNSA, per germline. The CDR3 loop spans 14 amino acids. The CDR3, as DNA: TGTGCCAGCAGTCGGACTAGCGTCGGAAATGAGCAGTTCTTC. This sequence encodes CASSRTSVGNEQFF.

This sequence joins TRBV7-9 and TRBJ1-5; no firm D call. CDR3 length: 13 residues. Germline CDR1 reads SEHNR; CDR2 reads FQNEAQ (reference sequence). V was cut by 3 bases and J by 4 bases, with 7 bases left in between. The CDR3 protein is CASSLEENQPQHF. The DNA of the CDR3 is TGTGCCAGCAGCTTGGAGGAGAATCAGCCCCAGCATTTT. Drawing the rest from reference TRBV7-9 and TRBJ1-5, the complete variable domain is DTGVSQNPRHKITKRGQNVTFRCDPISEHNRLYWYRQTLGQGPEFLTYFQNEAQLEKSRLLSDRFSAERPKGSFSTLEIQRTEQGDSAMYLCASSLEENQPQHFGDGTRLSIL.

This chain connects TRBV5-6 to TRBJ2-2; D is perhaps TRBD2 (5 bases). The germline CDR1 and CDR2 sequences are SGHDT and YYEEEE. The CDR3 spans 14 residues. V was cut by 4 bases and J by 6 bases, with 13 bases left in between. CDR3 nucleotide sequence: TGTGCCAGCAGCATAACGCTAGCTGCCGGGGAGCTGTTTTTT. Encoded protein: CASSITLAAGELFF. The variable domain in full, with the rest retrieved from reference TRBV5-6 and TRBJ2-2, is DAGVTQSPTHLIKTRGQQVTLRCSPKSGHDTVSWYQQALGQGPQFIFQYYEEEERQRGNFPDRFSGHQFPNYSSELNVNALLLGDSALYLCASSITLAAGELFFGEGSRLTVL.

CDR3 residues: CASSKALGQARGYGYTF. In nucleotides, the CDR3 is TGTGCCAGCAGCAAAGCGCTGGGACAGGCTAGGGGTTATGGCTACACCTTC. The V gene is TRBV21-1, the J gene TRBJ1-2; the D call of TRBD1 is as the table states it, not checked on the DNA. TRBV21-1 is designated a pseudogene. This CDR3 has 17 residues.

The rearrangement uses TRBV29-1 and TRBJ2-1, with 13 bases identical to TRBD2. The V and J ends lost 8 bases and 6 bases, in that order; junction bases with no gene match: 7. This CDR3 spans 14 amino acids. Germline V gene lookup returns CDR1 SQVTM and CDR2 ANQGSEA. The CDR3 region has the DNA TGCAGCACATGGACTAGCGGGGGATCCAATGAGCAGTTCTTC. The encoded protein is CSTWTSGGSNEQFF.

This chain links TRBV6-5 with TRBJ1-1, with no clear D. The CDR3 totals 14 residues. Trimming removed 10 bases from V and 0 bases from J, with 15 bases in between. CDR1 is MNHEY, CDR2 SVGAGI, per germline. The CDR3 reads CATGGLNMNTEAFF. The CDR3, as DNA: TGTGCCACCGGAGGACTTAATATGAACACTGAAGCTTTCTTT.

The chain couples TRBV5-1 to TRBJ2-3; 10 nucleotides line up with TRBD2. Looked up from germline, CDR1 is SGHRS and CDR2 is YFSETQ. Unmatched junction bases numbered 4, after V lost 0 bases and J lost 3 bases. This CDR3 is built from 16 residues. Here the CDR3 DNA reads TGCGCCAGCAGCTTGGTTGGGACTAGCGAAACAGATACGCAGTATTTT. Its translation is CASSLVGTSETDTQYF.

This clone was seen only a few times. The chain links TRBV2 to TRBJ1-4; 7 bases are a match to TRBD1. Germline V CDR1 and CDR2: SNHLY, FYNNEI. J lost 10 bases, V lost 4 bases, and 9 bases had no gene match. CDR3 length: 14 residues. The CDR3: CASSVTGFGGKLFF. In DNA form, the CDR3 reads TGTGCCAGCAGTGTGACAGGGTTTGGGGGAAAACTGTTTTTT.

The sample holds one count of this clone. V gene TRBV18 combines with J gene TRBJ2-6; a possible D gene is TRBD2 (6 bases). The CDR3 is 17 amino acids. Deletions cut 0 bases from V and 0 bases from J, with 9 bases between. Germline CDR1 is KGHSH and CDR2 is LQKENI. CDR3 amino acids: CASSPPGGRSGANVLTF. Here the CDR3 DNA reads TGTGCCAGCTCACCACCGGGGGGACGCTCTGGGGCCAACGTCCTGACTTTC.

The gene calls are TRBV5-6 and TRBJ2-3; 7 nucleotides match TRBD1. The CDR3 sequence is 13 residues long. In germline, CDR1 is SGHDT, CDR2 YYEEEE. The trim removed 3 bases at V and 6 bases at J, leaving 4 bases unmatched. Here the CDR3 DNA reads TGTGCCAGCAGCTCTACAGGGGTTGATACGCAGTATTTT. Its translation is CASSSTGVDTQYF.

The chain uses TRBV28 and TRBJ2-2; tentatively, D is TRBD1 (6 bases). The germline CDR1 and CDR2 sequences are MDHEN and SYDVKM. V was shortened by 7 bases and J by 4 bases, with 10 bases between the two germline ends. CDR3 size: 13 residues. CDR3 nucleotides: TGTGCCAGCAAGAGAGGGGGCACCGGGGAGCTGTTTTTT. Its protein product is CASKRGGTGELFF.

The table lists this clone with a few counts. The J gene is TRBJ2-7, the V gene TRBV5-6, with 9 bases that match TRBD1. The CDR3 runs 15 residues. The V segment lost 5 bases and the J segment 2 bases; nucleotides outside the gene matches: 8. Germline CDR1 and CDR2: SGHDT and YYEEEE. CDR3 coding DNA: TGTGCCAGCAGTTCTTCCGGGACAGGGCCCTACGAGCAGTACTTC. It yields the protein CASSSSGTGPYEQYF.

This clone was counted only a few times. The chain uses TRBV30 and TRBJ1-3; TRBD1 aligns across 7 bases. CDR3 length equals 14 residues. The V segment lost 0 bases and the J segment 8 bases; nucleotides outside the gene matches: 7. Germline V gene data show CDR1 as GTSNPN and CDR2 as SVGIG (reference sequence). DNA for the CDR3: TGTGCCTGGAGTGTAGGGGGCACTTTAGACACCATATATTTT. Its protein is CAWSVGGTLDTIYF.

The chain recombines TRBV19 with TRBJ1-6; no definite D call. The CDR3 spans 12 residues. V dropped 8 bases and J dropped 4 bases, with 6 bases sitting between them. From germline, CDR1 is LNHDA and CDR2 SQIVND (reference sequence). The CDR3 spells CASGGYNSPLHF. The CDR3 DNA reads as TGTGCCAGTGGAGGGTATAATTCACCCCTCCACTTT.

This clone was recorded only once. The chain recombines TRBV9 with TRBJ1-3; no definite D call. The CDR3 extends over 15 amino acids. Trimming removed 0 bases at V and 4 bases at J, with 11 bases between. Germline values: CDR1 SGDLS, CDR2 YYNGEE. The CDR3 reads CASSVEGGRGNTIYF. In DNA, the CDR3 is TGTGCCAGCAGCGTAGAGGGAGGGCGAGGAAACACCATATATTTT.

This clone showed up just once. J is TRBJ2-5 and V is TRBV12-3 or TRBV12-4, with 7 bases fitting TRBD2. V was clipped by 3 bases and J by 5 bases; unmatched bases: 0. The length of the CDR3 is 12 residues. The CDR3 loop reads CASSFGGETQYF. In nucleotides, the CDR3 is TGTGCCAGCAGTTTCGGGGGGGAGACCCAGTACTTC.

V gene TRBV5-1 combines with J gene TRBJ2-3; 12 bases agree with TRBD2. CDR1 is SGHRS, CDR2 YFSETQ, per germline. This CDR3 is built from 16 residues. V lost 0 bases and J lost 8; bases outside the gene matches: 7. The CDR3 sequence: CASSLAPSGGAVTQYF. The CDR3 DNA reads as TGCGCCAGCAGCTTGGCCCCTAGCGGGGGGGCTGTTACGCAGTATTTT. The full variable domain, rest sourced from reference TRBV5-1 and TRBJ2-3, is KAGVTQTPRYLIKTRGQQVTLSCSPISGHRSVSWYQQTPGQGLQFLFEYFSETQRNKGNFPGRFSGRQFSNSRSEMNVSTLELGDSALYLCASSLAPSGGAVTQYFGPGTRLTVL.

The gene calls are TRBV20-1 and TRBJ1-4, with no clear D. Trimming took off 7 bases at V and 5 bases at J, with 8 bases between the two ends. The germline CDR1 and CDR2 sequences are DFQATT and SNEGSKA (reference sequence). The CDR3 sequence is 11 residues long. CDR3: CSVDFNEKLFF. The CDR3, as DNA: TGCAGTGTCGACTTCAATGAAAAACTGTTTTTT.

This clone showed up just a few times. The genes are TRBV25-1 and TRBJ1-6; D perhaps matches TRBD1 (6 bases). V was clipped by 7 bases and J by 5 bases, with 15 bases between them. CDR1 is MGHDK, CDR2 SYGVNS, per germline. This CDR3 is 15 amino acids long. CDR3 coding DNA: TGTGCCAGCACCGACAGGTCAAGTAATAATTCACCCCTCCACTTT. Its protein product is CASTDRSSNNSPLHF.

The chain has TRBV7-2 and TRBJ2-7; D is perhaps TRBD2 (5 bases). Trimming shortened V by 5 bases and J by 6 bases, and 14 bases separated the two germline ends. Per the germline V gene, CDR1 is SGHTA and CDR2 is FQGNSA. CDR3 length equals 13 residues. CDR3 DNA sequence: TGTGCCAGCAGCCCCCCCTGGGCGGGCGAGCAGTACTTC. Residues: CASSPPWAGEQYF.

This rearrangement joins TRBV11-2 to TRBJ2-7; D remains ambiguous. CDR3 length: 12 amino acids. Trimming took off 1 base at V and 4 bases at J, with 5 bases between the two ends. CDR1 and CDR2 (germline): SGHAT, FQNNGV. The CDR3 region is CASSLVRYEQYF. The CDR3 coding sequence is TGTGCCAGCAGCTTAGTACGGTACGAGCAGTACTTC.

The CDR3 DNA sequence: TGTGCCAGCAGCCAAGTAAGCGGATCCTACAATGAGCAGTTCTTC. This codes for CASSQVSGSYNEQFF. The V call is TRBV3-1 (or the pseudogene TRBV3-2), the J call TRBJ2-1; maybe TRBD2 (5 bases). The CDR3 is 15 residues long. The germline CDR1 and CDR2 sequences are LGHDT and YNNKEL (reference sequence). The V end was cut by 1 base, the J end by 1 base, with 8 bases between.

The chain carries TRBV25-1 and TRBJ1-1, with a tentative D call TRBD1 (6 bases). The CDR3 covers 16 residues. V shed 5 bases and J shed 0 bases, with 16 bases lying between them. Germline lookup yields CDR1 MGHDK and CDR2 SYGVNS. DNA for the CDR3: TGTGCCAGCAGTCCACCAGGGGCGGGTATGAACACTGAAGCTTTCTTT. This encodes CASSPPGAGMNTEAFF.

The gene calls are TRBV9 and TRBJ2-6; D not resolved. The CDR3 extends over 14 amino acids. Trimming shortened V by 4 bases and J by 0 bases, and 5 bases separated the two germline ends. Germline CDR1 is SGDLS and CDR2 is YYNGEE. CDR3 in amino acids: CASSLSSGANVLTF. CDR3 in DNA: TGTGCCAGCAGCCTCTCCTCTGGGGCCAACGTCCTGACTTTC.

CDR3 region: CASSPLLAGAYSDTQYF. CDR3 nucleotides: TGTGCCAGCAGCCCTCTACTAGCGGGGGCCTATTCAGATACGCAGTATTTT. V usage is TRBV5-6 and J usage is TRBJ2-3, with 11 bases aligning to TRBD2. Trimming at V came to 4 bases and at J to 4 bases, leaving 11 bases not matched to a gene. CDR3 length: 17 amino acids. CDR1 is SGHDT and CDR2 is YYEEEE in the germline V gene.

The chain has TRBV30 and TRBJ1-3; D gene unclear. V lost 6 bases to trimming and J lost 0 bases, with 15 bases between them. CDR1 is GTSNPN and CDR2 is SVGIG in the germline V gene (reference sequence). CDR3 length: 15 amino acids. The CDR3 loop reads CACHRRGDSGNTIYF. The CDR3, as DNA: TGTGCCTGCCACCGGCGGGGAGACTCTGGAAACACCATATATTTT.

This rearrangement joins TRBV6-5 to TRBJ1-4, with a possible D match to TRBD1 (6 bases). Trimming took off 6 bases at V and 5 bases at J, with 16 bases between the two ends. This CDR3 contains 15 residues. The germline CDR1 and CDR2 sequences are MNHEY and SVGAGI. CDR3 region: CASSGGVRGNEKLFF. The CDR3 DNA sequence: TGTGCCAGCAGCGGGGGGGTCAGGGGAAATGAAAAACTGTTTTTT.